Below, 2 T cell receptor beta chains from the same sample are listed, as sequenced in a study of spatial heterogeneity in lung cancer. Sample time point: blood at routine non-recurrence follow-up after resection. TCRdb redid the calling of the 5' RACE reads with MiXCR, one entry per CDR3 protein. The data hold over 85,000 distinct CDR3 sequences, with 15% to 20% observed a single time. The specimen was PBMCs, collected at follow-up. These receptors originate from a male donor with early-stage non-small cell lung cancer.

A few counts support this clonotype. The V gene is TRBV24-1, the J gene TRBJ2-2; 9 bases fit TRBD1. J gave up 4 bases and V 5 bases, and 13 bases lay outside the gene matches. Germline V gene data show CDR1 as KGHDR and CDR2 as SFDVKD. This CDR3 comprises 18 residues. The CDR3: CATSAGTGNLGITGELFF. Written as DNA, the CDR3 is TGTGCCACCAGTGCGGGGACAGGGAACTTGGGGATCACCGGGGAGCTGTTTTTT.

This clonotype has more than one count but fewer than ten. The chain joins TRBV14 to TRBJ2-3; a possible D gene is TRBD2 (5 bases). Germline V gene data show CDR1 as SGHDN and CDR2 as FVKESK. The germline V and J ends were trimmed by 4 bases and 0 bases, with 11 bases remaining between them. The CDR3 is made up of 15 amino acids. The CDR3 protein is CASSRDRGSTDTQYF. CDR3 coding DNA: TGTGCCAGCAGCCGCGACCGGGGAAGCACAGATACGCAGTATTTT. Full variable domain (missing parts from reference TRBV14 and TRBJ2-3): EAGVTQFPSHSVIEKGQTVTLRCDPISGHDNLYWYRRVMGKEIKFLLHFVKESKQDESGMPNNRFLAERTGGTYSTLKVQPAELEDSGVYFCASSRDRGSTDTQYFGPGTRLTVL.